The 12 T cell receptor beta chains in this list originate from one sample, sequenced in a study of OX40 agonist ivuxolimab in advanced cancers. Generated by immunoSEQ multiplex PCR, the TCRdb table keeps only in-frame clones and is missing some. This sample carries more than 50,000 clones, approximately 86% of them seen once, and the ten largest clones take more than 0.8%. The sample here was CD4+ or CD8+ T cells sorted from blood, taken in a trial of the OX40 agonist ivuxolimab. The receptors shown here come from an adult with an advanced solid tumor such as melanoma, head and neck, liver or kidney cancer.

CDR3 sequence reads: CASSGDSYEQYF. The CDR3 region has the DNA TGTGCCAGCAGTGGAGACAGCTACGAGCAGTACTTC. This chain links TRBV2 with TRBJ2-7; TRBD1 is a possible D gene (5 bases). Germline loops: CDR1 SNHLY, CDR2 FYNNEI. The CDR3 runs 12 residues. Trimming pared 4 bases from V and 3 bases from J, leaving 7 bases between.

The rearrangement joins TRBV14 to TRBJ2-3, with D possibly TRBD1 on 5 matching bases. V lost 6 bases, J lost 5 bases, and 15 bases lay in between. This CDR3 has 14 amino acids. In germline, CDR1 is SGHDN, CDR2 FVKESK. Here the CDR3 DNA reads TGTGCCAGCAGTGAAGGGGTAGCCGGAGATACGCAGTATTTT. It codes for CASSEGVAGDTQYF.

The chain couples TRBV11-2 to TRBJ2-1; 10 bases agree with TRBD2. The CDR3 covers 16 residues. The J segment lost 9 bases and the V segment lost 1 base, leaving 9 bases of the junction unmatched. Germline CDR1 SGHAT, CDR2 FQNNGV. CDR3 loop: CASSLGSGRPDREQFF. Written as DNA, the CDR3 is TGTGCCAGCAGCTTAGGTAGCGGGAGGCCCGACCGTGAGCAGTTCTTC.

The genes are TRBV5-4 and TRBJ2-7; 8 nucleotides align to TRBD2. The CDR3 has 16 amino acids. Germline V gene data show CDR1 as SGHNT and CDR2 as YYREEE (reference sequence). With 0 bases clipped from V and 0 bases from J, the junction kept 5 bases outside the gene matches. Here the CDR3 reads CASSLDGSGVSYEQYF. The CDR3 DNA reads as TGTGCCAGCAGCTTGGATGGTAGCGGGGTCTCCTACGAGCAGTACTTC.

This chain connects TRBV7-2 to TRBJ1-1; D unclear. Trimming removed 3 bases from V and 5 bases from J, with 10 bases in between. CDR1 is SGHTA, CDR2 FQGNSA, per germline. The CDR3 runs 13 residues. The CDR3: CASSFSPETEAFF. Written as DNA, the CDR3 is TGTGCCAGCAGCTTCAGCCCGGAGACTGAAGCTTTCTTT.

The chain employs TRBV15 and TRBJ2-1; 9 positions match TRBD1. CDR1 is LNHNV, CDR2 YYDKDF, per germline (reference sequence). The CDR3 sequence is 15 residues long. The ends lost 7 bases at V and 2 bases at J; junction bases unmatched: 6. The chain's CDR3 is CATNRDRETYNEQFF. The CDR3 DNA sequence: TGTGCCACCAACCGGGACAGGGAAACCTACAATGAGCAGTTCTTC.

The rearrangement links TRBV9 to TRBJ2-3; D call uncertain. The V end was cut by 2 bases, the J end by 0 bases, with 16 bases between. CDR1 is SGDLS, CDR2 YYNGEE, per germline. CDR3 length: 17 residues. The CDR3 reads CASSVLQHGSSTDTQYF. The CDR3 DNA reads as TGTGCCAGCAGCGTCCTGCAACACGGCTCTAGCACAGATACGCAGTATTTT.

This chain links TRBV13 with TRBJ2-4; no reliable D call. The CDR3 contains 15 residues. With 5 bases removed from V and 0 bases from J, the gap between germline ends came to 11 bases. CDR1 is PRHDT and CDR2 is FYEKMQ in the germline V gene (reference sequence). CDR3 sequence reads: CASSPWAVAKNIQYF. The CDR3 coding sequence is TGTGCCAGCAGCCCTTGGGCAGTAGCCAAAAACATTCAGTACTTC. Combining the CDR3 with reference TRBV13 and TRBJ2-4 gives the whole variable domain AAGVIQSPRHLIKEKRETATLKCYPIPRHDTVYWYQQGPGQDPQFLISFYEKMQSDKGSIPDRFSAQQFSDYHSELNMSSLELGDSALYFCASSPWAVAKNIQYFGAGTRLSVL.

The V call is TRBV5-4, the J call TRBJ1-2; no definite D call. CDR1 is SGHNT and CDR2 is YYREEE in the germline V gene (reference sequence). CDR3 length: 13 amino acids. V was cut by 4 bases and J by 6 bases, with 13 bases left in between. As DNA, the CDR3 is TGTGCCAGCAGCCCGCAGGTTCTGGATGGCTACACCTTC. Translation gives CASSPQVLDGYTF.

The genes are TRBV19 and TRBJ2-3; D gene ambiguous. V gave up 0 bases and J gave up 0 bases, with 4 bases separating them. This CDR3 is 14 amino acids long. From germline, CDR1 is LNHDA and CDR2 SQIVND (reference sequence). The CDR3 loop is CASSIDISTDTQYF. CDR3 sequence (DNA): TGTGCCAGTAGTATAGATATTAGCACAGATACGCAGTATTTT.

The rearrangement uses TRBV5-6 and TRBJ1-2, with D possibly matching TRBD1 (6 bases). Germline-derived CDR1 and CDR2 are SGHDT and YYEEEE. The CDR3 runs 16 residues. The V and J ends lost 5 bases and 0 bases respectively, with 17 bases between them. CDR3 sequence (DNA): TGTGCCAGCAGGCTGAGGGGGGGCGGTTCTAACTATGGCTACACCTTC. Its translation: CASRLRGGGSNYGYTF.

The J gene is TRBJ1-6, the V gene TRBV15; D is ambiguous. Germline CDR1 reads LNHNV; CDR2 reads YYDKDF (reference sequence). V lost 0 bases, J lost 0 bases, and 9 bases lay in between. This CDR3 comprises 17 residues. DNA of the CDR3: TGTGCCACCAGCAGAGATTGGCCCGACTCCTATAATTCACCCCTCCACTTT. It specifies CATSRDWPDSYNSPLHF. The variable domain in full, with the rest retrieved from reference TRBV15 and TRBJ1-6, is DAMVIQNPRYQVTQFGKPVTLSCSQTLNHNVMYWYQQKSSQAPKLLFHYYDKDFNNEADTPDNFQSRRPNTSFCFLDIRSPGLGDTAMYLCATSRDWPDSYNSPLHFGNGTRLTVT.